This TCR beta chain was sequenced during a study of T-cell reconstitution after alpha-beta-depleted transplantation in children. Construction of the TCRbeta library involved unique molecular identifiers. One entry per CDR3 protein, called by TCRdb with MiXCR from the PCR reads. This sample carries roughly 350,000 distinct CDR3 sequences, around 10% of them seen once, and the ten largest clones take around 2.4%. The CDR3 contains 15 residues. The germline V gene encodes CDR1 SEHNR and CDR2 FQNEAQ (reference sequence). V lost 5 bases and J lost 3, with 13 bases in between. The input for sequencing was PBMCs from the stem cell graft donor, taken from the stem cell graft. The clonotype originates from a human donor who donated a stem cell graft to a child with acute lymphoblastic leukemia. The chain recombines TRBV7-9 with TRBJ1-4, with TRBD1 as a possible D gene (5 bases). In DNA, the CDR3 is TGTGCCAGCAGCCCCAGGCAGGGATCTAATGAAAAACTGTTTTTT. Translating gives CASSPRQGSNEKLFF.